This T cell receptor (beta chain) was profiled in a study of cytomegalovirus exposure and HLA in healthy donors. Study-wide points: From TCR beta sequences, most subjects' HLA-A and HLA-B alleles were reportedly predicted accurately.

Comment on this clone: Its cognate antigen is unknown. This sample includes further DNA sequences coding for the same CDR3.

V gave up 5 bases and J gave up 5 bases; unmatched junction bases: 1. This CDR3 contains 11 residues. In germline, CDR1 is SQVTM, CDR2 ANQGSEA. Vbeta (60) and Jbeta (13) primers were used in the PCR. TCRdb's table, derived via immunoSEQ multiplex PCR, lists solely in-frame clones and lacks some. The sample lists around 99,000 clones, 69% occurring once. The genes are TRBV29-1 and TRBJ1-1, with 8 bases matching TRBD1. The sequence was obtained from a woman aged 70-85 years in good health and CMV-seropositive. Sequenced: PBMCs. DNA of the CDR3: TGCAGCGTTAGGACAGGGACTGAAGCTTTCTTT. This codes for CSVRTGTEAFF.